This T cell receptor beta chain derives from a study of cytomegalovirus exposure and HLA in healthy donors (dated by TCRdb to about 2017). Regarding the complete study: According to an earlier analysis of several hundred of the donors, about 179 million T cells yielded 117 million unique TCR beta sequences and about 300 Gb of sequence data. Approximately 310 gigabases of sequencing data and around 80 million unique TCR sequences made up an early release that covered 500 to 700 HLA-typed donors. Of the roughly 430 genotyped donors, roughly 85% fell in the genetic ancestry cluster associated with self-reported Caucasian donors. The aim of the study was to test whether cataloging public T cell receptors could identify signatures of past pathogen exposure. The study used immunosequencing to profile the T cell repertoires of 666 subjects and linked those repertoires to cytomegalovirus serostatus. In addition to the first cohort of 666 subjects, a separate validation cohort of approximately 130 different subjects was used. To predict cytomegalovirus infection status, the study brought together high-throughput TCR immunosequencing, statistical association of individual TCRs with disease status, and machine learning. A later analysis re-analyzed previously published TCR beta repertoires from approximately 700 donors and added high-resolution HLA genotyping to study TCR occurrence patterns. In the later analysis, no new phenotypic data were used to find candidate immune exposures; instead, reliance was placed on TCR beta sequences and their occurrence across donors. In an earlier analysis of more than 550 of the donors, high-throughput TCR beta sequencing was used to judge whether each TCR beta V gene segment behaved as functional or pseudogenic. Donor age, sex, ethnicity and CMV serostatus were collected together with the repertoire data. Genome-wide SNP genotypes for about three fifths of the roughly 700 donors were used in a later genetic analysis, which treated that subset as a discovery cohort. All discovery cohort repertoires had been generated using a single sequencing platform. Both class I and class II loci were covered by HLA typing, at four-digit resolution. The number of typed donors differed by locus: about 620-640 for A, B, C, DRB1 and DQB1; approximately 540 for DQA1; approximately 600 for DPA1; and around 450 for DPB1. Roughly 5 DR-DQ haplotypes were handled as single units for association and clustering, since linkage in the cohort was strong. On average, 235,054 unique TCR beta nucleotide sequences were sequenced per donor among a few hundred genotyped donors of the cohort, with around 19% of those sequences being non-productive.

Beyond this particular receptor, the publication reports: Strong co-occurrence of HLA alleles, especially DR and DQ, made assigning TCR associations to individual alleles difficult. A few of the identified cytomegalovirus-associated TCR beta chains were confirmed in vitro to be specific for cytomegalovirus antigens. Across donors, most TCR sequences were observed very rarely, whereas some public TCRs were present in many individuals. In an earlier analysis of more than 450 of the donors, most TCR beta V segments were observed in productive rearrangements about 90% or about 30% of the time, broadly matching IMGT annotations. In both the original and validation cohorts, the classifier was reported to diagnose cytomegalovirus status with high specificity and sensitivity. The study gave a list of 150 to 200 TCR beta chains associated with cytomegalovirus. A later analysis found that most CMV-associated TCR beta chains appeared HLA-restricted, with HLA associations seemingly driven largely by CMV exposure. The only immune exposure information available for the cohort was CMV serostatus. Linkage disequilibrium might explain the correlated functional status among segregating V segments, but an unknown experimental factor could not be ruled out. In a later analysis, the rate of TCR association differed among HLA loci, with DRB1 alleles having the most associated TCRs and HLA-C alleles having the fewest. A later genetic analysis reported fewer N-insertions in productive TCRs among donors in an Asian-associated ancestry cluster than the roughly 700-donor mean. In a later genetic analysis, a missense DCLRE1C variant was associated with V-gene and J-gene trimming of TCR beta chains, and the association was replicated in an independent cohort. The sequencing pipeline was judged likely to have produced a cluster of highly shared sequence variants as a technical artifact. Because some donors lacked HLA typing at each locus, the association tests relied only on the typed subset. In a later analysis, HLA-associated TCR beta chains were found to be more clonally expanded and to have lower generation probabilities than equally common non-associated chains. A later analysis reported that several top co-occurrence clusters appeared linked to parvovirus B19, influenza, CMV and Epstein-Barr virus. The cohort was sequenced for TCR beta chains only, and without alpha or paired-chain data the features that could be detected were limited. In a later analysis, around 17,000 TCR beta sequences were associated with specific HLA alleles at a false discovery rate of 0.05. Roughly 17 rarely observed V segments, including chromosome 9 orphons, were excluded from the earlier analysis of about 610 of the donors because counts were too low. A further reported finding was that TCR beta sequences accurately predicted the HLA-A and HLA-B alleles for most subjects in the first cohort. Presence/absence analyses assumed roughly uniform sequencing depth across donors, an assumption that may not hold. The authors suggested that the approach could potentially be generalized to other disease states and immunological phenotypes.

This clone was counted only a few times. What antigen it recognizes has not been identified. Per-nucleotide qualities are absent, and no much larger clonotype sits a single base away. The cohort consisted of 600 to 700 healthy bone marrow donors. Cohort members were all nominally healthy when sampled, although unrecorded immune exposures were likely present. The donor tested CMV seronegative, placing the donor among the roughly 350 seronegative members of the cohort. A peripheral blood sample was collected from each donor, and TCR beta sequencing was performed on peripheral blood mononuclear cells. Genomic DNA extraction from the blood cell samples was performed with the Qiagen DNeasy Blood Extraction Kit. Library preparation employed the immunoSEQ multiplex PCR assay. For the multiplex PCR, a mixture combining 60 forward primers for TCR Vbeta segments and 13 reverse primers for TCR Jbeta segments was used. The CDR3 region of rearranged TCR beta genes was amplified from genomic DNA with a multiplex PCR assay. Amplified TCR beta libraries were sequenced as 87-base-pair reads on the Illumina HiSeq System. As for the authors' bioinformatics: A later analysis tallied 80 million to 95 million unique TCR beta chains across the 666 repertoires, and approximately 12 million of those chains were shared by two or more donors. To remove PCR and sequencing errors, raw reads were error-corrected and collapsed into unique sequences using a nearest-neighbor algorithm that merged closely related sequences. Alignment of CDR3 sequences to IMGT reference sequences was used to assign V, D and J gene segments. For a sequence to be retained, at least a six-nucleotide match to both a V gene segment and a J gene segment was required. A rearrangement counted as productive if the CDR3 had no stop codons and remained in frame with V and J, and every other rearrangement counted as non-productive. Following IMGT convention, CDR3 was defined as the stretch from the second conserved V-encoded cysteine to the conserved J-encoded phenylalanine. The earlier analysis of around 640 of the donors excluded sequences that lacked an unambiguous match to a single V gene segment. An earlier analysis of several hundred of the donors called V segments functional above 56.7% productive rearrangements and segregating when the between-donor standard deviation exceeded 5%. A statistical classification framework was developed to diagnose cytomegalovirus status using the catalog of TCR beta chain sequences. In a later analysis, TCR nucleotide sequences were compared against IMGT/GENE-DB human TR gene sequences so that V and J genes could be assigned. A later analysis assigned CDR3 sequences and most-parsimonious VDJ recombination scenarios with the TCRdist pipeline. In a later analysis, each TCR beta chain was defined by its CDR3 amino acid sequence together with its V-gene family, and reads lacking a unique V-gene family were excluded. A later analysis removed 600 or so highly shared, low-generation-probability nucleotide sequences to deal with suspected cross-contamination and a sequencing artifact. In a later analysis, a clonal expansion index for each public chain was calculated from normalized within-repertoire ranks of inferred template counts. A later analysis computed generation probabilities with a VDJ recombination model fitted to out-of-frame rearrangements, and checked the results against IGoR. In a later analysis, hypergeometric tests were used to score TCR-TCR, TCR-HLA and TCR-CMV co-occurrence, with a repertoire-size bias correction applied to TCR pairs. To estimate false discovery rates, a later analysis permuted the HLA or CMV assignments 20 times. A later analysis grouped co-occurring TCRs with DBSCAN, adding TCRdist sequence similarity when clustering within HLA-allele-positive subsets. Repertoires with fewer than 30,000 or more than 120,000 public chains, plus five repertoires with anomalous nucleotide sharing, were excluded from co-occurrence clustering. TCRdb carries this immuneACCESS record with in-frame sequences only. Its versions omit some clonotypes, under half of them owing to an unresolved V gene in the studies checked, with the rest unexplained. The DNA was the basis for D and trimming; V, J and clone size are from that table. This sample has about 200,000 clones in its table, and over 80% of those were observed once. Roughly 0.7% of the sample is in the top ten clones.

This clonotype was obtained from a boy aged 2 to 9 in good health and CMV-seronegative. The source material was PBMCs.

The CDR3 region reads CASTQGRGDNEKLFF. At the DNA level, the sequence is TGTGCCAGCACCCAGGGCCGGGGGGATAATGAAAAACTGTTTTTT. Recombination linked TRBV6-5 to TRBJ1-4; the D gene is perhaps TRBD1, on 5 matching bases. CDR1 and CDR2, looked up from the germline V gene, are MNHEY and SVGAGI. The CDR3 contains 15 residues, cysteine and phenylalanine counted. CDR3 DNA only is kept here, 45 bases in frame from base 1. Trimming takes 7 bases from V and 4 bases from J, and the germline ends sit 16 bases apart.